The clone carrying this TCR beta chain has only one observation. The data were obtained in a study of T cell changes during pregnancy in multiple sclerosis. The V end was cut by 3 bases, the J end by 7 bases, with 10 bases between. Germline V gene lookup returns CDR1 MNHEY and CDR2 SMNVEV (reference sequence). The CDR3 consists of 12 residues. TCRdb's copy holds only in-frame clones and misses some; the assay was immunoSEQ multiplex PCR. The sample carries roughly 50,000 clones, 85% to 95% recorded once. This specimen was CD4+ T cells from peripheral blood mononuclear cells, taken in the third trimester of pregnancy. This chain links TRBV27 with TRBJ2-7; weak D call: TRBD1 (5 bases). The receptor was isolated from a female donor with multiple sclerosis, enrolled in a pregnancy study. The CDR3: CASSFGAGEQYF. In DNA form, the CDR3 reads TGTGCCAGCAGTTTTGGGGCTGGTGAGCAGTACTTC.